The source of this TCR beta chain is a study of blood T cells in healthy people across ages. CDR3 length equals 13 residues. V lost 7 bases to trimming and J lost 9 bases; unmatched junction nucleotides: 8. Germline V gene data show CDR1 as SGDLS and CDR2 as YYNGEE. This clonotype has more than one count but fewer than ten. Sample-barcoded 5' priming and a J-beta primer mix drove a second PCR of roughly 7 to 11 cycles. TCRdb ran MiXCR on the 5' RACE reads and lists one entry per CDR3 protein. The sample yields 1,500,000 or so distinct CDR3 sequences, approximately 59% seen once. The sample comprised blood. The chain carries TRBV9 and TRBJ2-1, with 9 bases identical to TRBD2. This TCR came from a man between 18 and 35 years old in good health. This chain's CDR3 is CASGSSGKAEQFF. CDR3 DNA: TGTGCCAGCGGGTCTAGCGGGAAGGCTGAGCAGTTCTTC.